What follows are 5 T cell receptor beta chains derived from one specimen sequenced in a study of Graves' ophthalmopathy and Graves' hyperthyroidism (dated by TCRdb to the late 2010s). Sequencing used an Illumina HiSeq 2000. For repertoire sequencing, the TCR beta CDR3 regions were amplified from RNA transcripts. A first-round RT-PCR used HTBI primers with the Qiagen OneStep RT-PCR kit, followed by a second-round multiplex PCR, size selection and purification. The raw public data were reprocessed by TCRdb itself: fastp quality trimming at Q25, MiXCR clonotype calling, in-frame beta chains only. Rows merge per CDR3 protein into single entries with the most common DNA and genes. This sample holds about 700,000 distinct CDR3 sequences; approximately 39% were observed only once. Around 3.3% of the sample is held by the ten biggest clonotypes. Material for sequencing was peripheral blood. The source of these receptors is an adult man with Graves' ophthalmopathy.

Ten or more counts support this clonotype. This CDR3 reads CASASTDRGNTEAFF. The CDR3 region has the DNA TGTGCCAGCGCCTCCACGGACAGGGGAAACACTGAAGCTTTCTTT. This chain uses TRBV2 with TRBJ1-1; 9 bases map to TRBD1. V lost 8 bases, J lost 2 bases, and 9 bases stayed unmatched. Germline V CDR1 and CDR2: SNHLY, FYNNEI. The CDR3 spans 15 residues.

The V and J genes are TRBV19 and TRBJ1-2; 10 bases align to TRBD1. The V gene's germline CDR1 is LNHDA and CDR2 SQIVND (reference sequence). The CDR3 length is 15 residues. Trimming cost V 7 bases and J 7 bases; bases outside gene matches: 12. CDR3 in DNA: TGTGCCAGTATCGGACAGGGGGGTAATCCGCCTGGCTACACCTTC. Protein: CASIGQGGNPPGYTF.

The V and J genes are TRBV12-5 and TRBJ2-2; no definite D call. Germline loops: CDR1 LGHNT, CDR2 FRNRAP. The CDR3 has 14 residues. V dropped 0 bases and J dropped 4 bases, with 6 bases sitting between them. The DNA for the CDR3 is TGTGCTAGTGGTTTGGTACCTAGCACCGGGGAGCTGTTTTTT. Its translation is CASGLVPSTGELFF. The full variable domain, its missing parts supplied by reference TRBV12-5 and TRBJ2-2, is DARVTQTPRHKVTEMGQEVTMRCQPILGHNTVFWYRQTMMQGLELLAYFRNRAPLDDSGMPKDRFSAEMPDATLATLKIQPSEPRDSAVYFCASGLVPSTGELFFGEGSRLTVL.

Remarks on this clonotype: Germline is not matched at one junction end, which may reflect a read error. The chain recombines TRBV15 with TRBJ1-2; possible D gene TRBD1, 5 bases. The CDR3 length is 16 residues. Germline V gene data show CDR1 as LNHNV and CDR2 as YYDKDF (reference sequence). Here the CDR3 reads CAASSWEGREDYGYTF. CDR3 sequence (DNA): TGTGCCGCCAGCAGCTGGGAGGGCAGGGAGGACTATGGCTACACCTTC.

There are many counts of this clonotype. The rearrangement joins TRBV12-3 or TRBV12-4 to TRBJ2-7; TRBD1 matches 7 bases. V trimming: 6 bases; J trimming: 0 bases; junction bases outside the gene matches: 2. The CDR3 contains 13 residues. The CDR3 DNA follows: TGTGCCAGCAGCCGGGACAGCTCCTACGAGCAGTACTTC. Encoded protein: CASSRDSSYEQYF.